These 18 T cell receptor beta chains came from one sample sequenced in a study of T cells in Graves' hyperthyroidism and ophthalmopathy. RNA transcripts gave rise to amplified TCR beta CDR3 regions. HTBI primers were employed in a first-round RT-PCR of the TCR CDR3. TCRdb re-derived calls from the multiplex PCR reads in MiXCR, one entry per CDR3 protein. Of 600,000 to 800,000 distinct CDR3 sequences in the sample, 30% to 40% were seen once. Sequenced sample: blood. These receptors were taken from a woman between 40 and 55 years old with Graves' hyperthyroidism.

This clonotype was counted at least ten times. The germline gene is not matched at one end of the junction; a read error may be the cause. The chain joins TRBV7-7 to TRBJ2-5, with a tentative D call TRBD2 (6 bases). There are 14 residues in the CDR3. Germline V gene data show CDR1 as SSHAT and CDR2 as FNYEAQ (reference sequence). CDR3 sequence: CASSFAGRKETQYF. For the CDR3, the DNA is TGTGCTAGCAGCTTCGCGGGACGCAAAGAGACCCAGTACTTC.

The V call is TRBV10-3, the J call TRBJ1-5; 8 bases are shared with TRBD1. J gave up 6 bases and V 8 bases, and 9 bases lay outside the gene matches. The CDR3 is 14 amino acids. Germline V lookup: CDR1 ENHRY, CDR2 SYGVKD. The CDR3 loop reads CAIATDRDTQPQHF. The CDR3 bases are TGTGCCATCGCTACGGACAGGGACACTCAGCCCCAGCATTTT.

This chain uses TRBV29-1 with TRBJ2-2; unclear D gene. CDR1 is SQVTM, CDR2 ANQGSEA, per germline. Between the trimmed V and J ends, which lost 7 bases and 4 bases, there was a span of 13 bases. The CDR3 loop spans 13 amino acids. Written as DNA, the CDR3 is TGCAGCGGCGACTGGCTAGGCACCGGGGAGCTGTTTTTT. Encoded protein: CSGDWLGTGELFF.

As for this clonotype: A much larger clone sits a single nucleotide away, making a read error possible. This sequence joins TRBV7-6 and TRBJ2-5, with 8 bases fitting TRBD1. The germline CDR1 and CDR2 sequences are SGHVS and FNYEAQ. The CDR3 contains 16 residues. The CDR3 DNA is TGTGCCAGCAGCTTCACCCCAGGGGGCGAGGGAGAGACCCAGCACTTC. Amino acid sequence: CASSFTPGGEGETQHF.

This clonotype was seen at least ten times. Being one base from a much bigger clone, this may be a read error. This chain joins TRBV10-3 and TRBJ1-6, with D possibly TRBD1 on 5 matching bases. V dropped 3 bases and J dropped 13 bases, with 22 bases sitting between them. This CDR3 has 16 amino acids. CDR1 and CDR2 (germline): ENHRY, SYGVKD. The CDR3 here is CAISEGDRRSLNPLHF. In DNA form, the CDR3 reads TGTGCCATCAGTGAAGGGGACCGCCGATCCTTAAATCCCCTCCACTTT.

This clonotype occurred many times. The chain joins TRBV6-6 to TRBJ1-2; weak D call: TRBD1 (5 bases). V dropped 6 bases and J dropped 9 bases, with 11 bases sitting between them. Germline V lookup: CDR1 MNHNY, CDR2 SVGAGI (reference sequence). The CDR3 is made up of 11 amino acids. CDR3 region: CASRGDGSYTF. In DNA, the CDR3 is TGTGCCAGCAGGGGGGACGGTAGCTACACCTTC.

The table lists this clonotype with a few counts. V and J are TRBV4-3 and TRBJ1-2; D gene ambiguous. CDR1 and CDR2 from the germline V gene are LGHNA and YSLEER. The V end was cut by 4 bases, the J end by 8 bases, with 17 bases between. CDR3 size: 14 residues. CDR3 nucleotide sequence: TGCGCCAGCAGCCGCGGCGGGGAAGTGGTGGGCTACACCTTC. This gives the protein CASSRGGEVVGYTF.

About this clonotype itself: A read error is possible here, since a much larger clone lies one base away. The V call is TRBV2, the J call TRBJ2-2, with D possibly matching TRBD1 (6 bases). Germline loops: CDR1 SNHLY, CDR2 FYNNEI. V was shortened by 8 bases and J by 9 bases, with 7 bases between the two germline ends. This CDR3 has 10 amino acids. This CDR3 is CASGGRELFF. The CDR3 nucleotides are TGTGCCAGCGGGGGCAGGGAGCTGTTTTTT.

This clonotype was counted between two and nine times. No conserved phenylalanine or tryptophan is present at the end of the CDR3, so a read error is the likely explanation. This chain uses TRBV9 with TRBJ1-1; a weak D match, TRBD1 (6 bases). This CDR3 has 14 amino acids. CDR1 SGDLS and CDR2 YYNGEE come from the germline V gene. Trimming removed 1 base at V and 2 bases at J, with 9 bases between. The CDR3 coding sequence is TGTGCCAGCAGCGTAATCGGGGGCAACACTGAAGCTTTCCTT. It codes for CASSVIGGNTEAFL.

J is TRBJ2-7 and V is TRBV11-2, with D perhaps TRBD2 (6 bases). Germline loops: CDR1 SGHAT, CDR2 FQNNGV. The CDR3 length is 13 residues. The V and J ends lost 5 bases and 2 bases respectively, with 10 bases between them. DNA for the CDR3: TGTGCCAGCAGCCAGGAGGGCCCCTACGAGCAGTACTTC. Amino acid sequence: CASSQEGPYEQYF.

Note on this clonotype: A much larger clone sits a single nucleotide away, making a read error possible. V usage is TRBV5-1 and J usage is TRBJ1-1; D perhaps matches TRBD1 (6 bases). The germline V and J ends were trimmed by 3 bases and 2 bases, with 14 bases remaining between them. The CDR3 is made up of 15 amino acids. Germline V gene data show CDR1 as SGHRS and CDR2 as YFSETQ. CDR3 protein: CASSCCGQLNTEAFF. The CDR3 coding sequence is TGCGCCAGCAGCTGTTGCGGACAGTTAAACACTGAAGCTTTCTTT.

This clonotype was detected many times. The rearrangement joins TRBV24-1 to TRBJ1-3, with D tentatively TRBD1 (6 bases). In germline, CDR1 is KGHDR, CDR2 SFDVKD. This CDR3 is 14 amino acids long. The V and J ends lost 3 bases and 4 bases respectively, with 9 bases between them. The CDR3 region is CATSDPDRGNTIYF. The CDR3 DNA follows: TGTGCCACCAGTGATCCCGACAGGGGAAACACCATATATTTT.

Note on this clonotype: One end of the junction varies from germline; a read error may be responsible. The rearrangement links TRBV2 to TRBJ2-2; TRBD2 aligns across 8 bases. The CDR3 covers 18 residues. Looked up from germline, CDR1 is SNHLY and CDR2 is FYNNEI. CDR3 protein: CASSEPAFGLAGTGVLFF. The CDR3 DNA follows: TGTGCCAGCAGTGAGCCGGCGTTCGGGCTAGCGGGCACCGGGGTGCTGTTTTTT.

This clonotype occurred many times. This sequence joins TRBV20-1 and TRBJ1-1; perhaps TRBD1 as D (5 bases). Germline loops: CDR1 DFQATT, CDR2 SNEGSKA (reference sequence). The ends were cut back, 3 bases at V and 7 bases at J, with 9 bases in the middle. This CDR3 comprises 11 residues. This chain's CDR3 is CSASGGFEAFF. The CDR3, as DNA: TGCAGTGCTAGCGGGGGTTTTGAAGCTTTCTTT.

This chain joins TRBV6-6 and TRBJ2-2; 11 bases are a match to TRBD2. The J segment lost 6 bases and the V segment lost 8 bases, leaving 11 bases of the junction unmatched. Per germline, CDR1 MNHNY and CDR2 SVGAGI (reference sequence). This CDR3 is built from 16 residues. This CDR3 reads CASGGDGTSGPGELFF. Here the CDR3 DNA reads TGTGCCAGCGGGGGGGACGGGACTAGCGGCCCCGGGGAGCTGTTTTTT.

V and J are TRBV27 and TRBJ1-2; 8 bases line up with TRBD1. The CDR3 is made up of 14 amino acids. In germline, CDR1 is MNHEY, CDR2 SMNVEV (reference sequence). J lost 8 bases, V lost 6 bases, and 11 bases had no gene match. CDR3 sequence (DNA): TGTGCCAGCAGATCCCACGGACAGGGTTGGGGCTACACCTTC. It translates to CASRSHGQGWGYTF.

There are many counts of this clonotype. The CDR3 loop reads CASSRDGGSSGANVLTF. CDR3 nucleotide sequence: TGTGCCAGCAGCAGGGACGGTGGGTCCTCTGGGGCCAACGTCCTGACTTTC. The chain employs TRBV7-3 and TRBJ2-6; D might be TRBD1 or TRBD2, each matching 5 bases. The CDR3 covers 17 residues. Germline assignment: CDR1 SGHTA and CDR2 FQGTGA. V lost 5 bases and J lost 0, with 14 bases in between.

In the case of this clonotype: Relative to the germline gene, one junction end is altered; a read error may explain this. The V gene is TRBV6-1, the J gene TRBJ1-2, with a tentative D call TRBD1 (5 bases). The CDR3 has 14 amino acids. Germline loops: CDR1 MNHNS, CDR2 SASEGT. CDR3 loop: CVSRNMARGDGYTF. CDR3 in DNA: TGTGTCAGCAGAAATATGGCGAGGGGAGACGGCTACACCTTC.